Reported below is one T cell receptor (beta chain). From germline, CDR1 is MGHRA and CDR2 YSYEKL. Trimming removed 4 bases from V and 0 bases from J; junction bases left unmatched: 2. The CDR3 is 14 residues long. The data belong to a study of OX40 agonist ivuxolimab in advanced cancers. This table comes from immunoSEQ multiplex PCR, and its TCRdb copy is limited to in-frame clones, with some not included. The sample lists approximately 82,000 clones, approximately 95% occurring once. The sequence was obtained from an adult with an advanced solid tumor such as melanoma, head and neck, liver or kidney cancer. The V call is TRBV4-1, the J call TRBJ1-1; 7 nucleotides agree with TRBD1. Source: CD4+ or CD8+ T cells sorted from blood, taken in a trial of the OX40 agonist ivuxolimab. CDR3 in DNA: TGCGCCAGCAGCCTGGGACAGATGAACACTGAAGCTTTCTTT. Amino acids: CASSLGQMNTEAFF.